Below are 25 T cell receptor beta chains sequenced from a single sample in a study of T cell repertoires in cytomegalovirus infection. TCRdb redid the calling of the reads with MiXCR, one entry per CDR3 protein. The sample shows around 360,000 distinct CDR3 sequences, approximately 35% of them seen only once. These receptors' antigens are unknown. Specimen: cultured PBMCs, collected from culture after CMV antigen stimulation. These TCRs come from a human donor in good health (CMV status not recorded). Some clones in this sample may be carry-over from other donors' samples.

CDR3: CASSNEWRSEQYV. The CDR3 DNA reads as TGTGCCAGCAGTAACGAGTGGAGAAGCGAGCAGTACGTC. The chain is built from TRBV6-5 and TRBJ2-7; D is unresolved. The CDR3 length is 13 residues. From germline, CDR1 is MNHEY and CDR2 SVGAGI. The V gene lost 5 bases and the J gene lost 6 bases, with 14 bases spanning the gap.

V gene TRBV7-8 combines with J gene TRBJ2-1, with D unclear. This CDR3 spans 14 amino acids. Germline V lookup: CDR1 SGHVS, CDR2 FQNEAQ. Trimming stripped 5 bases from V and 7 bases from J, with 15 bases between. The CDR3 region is CASSLPRVRNEQFF. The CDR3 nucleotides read TGTGCCAGCAGCCTGCCCCGTGTAAGGAATGAGCAGTTCTTC.

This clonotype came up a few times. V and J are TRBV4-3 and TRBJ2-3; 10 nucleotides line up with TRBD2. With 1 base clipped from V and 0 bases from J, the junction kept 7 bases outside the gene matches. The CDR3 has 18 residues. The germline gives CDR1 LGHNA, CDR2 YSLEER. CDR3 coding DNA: TGCGCCAGCAGCCAAGGGACTAGCGGACCTGCTAGCACAGATACGCAGTATTTT. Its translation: CASSQGTSGPASTDTQYF.

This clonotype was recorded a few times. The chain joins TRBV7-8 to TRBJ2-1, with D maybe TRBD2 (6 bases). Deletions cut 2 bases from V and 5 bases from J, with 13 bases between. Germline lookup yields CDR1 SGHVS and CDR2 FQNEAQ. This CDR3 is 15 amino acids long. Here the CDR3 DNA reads TGTGCCAGCAGCTTATTCCGGGGGAGGAACAATGAGCAGTTCTTC. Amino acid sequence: CASSLFRGRNNEQFF.

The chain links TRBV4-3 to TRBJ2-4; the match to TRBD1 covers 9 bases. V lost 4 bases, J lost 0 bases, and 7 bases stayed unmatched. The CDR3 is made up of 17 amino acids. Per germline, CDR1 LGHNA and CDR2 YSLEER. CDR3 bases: TGCGCCAGCAGCCCGGGCGGGACAGGGCTAGCCAAAAACATTCAGTACTTC. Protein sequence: CASSPGGTGLAKNIQYF.

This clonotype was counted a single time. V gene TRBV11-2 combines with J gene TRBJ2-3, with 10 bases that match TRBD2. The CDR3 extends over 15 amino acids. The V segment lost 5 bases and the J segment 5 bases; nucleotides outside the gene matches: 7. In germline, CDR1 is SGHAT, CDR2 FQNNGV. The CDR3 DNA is TGTGCCAGCAGCCCTTTAGCGGGAGGAAGAGATACGCAGTATTTT. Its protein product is CASSPLAGGRDTQYF.

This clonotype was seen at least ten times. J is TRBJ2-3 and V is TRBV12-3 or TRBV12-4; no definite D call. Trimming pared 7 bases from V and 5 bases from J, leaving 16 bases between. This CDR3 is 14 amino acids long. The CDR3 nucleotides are TGTGCCAGCAAGAAGCTCGGAGTTGGAGATACGCAGTATTTT. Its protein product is CASKKLGVGDTQYF.

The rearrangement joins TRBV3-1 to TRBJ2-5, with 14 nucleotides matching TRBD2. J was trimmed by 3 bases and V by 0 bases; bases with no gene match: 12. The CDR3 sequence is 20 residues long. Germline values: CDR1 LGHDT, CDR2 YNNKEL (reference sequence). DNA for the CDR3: TGTGCCAGCAGCCAAGATGCCCGCCGGGGACTAGCGGGAGTCAAAGAGACCCAGTACTTC. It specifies CASSQDARRGLAGVKETQYF.

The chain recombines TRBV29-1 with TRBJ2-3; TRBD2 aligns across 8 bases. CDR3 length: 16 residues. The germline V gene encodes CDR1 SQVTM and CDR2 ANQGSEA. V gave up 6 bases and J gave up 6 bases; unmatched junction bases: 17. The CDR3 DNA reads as TGCAGCGTGCCCCGACGGATCAGCGGGAGCGGGGATACGCAGTATTTT. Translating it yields CSVPRRISGSGDTQYF.

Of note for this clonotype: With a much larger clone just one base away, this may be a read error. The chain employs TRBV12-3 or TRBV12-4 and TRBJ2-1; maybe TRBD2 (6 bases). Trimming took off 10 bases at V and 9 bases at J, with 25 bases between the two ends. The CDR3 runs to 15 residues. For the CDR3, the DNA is TGTGCCAACAGCCAGGGCGGTCCAACAGCGGGTGAGCAGTTCTTC. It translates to CANSQGGPTAGEQFF.

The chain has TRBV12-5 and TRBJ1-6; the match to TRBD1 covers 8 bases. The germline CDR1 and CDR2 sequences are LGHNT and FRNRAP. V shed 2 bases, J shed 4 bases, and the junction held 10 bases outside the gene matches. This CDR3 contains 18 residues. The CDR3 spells CASGLFRQGLRYNSPLHF. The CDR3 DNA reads TGTGCTAGTGGTTTGTTCCGACAGGGGCTCCGTTATAATTCACCCCTCCACTTT.

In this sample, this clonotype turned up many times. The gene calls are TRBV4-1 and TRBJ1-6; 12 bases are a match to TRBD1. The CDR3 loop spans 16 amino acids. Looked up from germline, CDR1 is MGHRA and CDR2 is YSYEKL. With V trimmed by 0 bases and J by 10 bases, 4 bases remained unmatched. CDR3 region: CASSQDGTGGKSPLHF. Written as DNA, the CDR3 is TGCGCCAGCAGCCAAGATGGGACAGGGGGCAAATCACCCCTCCACTTT.

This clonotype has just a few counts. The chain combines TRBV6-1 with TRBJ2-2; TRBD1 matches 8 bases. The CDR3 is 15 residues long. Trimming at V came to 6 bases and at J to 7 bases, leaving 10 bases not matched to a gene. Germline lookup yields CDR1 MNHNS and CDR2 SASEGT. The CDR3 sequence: CASRGQGATNGELFF. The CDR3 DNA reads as TGTGCCAGCAGAGGCCAGGGGGCGACGAACGGGGAGCTGTTTTTT.

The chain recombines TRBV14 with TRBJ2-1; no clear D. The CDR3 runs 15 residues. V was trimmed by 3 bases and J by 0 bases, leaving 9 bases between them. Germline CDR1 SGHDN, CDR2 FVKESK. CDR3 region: CASSHLSSSYNEQFF. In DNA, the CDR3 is TGTGCCAGCAGCCACCTCTCAAGCTCCTACAATGAGCAGTTCTTC.

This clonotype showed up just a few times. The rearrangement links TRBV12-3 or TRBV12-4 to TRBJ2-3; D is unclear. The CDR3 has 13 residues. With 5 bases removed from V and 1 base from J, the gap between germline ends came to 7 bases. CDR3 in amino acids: CASSADRTDTQYF. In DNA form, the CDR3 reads TGTGCCAGCAGTGCTGACCGCACAGATACGCAGTATTTT.

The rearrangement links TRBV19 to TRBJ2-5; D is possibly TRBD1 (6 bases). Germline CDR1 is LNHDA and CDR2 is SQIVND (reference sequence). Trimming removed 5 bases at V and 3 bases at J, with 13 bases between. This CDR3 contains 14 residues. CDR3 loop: CASSADRRKETQYF. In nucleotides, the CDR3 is TGTGCCAGTAGTGCCGACAGGAGAAAAGAGACCCAGTACTTC.

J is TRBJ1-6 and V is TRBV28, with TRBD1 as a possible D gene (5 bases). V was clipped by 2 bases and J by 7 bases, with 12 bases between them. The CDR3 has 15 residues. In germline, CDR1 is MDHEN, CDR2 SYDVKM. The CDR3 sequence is CASSLPRGGNSPLHF. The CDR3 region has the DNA TGTGCCAGCAGTTTACCCCGCGGGGGGAATTCACCCCTCCACTTT.

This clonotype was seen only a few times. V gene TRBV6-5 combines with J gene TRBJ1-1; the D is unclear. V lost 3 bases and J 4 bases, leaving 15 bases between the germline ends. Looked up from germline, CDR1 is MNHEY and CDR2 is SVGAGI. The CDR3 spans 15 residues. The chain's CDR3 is CASSYRGRWSTEAFF. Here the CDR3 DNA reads TGTGCCAGCAGTTATCGGGGTAGATGGAGCACTGAAGCTTTCTTT.

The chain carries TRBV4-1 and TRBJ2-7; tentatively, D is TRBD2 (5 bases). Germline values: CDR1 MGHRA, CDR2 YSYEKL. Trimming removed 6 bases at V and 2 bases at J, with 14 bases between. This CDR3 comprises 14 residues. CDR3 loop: CASSYMAGTYEQYF. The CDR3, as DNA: TGCGCCAGCAGTTACATGGCGGGTACCTACGAGCAGTACTTC.

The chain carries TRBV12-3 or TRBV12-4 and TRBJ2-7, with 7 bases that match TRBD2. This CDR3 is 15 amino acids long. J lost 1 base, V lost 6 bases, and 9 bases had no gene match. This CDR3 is CASRPPRGLSYEQYF. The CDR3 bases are TGTGCCAGCAGACCTCCAAGGGGACTATCCTACGAGCAGTACTTC.

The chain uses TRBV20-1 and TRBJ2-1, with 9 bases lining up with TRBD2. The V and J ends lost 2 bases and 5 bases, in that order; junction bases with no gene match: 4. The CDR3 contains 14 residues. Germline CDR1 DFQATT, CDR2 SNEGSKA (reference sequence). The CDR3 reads CSARSLAGNNEQFF. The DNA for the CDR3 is TGCAGTGCTAGAAGTCTAGCGGGGAACAATGAGCAGTTCTTC.

CDR3 nucleotides: TGCAGTGCTAGAGACCCGACAGGGGCCACCTACGAGCAGTACTTC. It specifies CSARDPTGATYEQYF. The chain has TRBV20-1 and TRBJ2-7, with TRBD1 matching over 8 bases. J gave up 2 bases and V 0 bases, and 6 bases lay outside the gene matches. The length of the CDR3 is 15 residues. Germline CDR1 DFQATT, CDR2 SNEGSKA (reference sequence).

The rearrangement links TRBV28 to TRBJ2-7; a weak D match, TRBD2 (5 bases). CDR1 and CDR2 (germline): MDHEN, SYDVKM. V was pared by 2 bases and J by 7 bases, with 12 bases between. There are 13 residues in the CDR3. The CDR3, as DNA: TGTGCCAGCAGTTTAGGGCTAGCAAGTGAGCAGTACTTC. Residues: CASSLGLASEQYF.

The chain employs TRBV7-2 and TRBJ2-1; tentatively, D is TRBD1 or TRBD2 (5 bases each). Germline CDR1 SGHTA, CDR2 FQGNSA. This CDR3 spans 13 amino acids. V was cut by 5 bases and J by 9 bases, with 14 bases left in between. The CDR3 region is CASSGTRGSEQFF. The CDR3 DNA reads TGTGCCAGCAGCGGGACGAGGGGTAGTGAGCAGTTCTTC.

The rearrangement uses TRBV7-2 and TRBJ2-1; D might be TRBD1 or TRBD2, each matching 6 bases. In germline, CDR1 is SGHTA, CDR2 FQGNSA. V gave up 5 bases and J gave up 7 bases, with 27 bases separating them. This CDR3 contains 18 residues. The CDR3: CASSPAGTLSTRSNEQFF. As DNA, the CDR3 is TGTGCCAGCAGCCCGGCCGGGACACTTTCGACTAGGTCAAATGAGCAGTTCTTC.